One sample yielded the 12 T cell receptor beta chains listed below, sequenced in a study of cytomegalovirus exposure and HLA in healthy donors. PCR was performed using 60 Vbeta and 13 Jbeta primers. TCRdb's copy holds only in-frame clones and misses some; the assay was immunoSEQ multiplex PCR. The data contain 150,000 to 200,000 clones, around 74% of them singletons. Material for sequencing was PBMCs. Receptors were obtained from a woman in her twenties or thirties in good health and CMV-seronegative.

The chain is built from TRBV16 and TRBJ1-6, with 7 nucleotides matching TRBD1. Per germline, CDR1 KGHSY and CDR2 FQNENV. J was trimmed by 1 base and V by 7 bases; bases with no gene match: 1. The CDR3 spans 14 residues. Here the CDR3 reads CASNRGSYNSPLHF. Here the CDR3 DNA reads TGTGCCAGCAACAGGGGATCCTATAATTCACCCCTCCACTTT.

For this clone: This specimen includes other DNA sequences encoding the same CDR3. The rearrangement uses TRBV25-1 and TRBJ1-2; 10 bases fit TRBD1. Unmatched junction bases numbered 4, after V lost 4 bases and J lost 8 bases. Germline V lookup: CDR1 MGHDK, CDR2 SYGVNS. The CDR3 extends over 13 amino acids. The CDR3 DNA is TGTGCCAGCAGTGCACCGGGACAGGGGGGCTACACCTTC. Translating gives CASSAPGQGGYTF.

This clone was observed a few times. The chain recombines TRBV27 with TRBJ2-2, with 7 bases aligning to TRBD1. The germline V gene has CDR1 MNHEY and CDR2 SMNVEV (reference sequence). With 7 bases clipped from V and 1 base from J, the junction kept 12 bases outside the gene matches. The CDR3 sequence is 17 residues long. CDR3: CASTPSIGTVNTGELFF. As DNA, the CDR3 is TGTGCCAGCACTCCCTCTATTGGGACAGTGAACACCGGGGAGCTGTTTTTT.

J is TRBJ2-3 and V is TRBV19; TRBD2 aligns across 10 bases. V shed 3 bases and J 3 bases; nucleotides not matched to a gene: 9. CDR1 is LNHDA and CDR2 is SQIVND in the germline V gene (reference sequence). There are 17 residues in the CDR3. CDR3 in DNA: TGTGCCAGTAGTATCACGGCTAGCGGGGGTGGTACAGATACGCAGTATTTT. Protein sequence: CASSITASGGGTDTQYF. Full variable domain (rest looked up from reference TRBV19 and TRBJ2-3): DGGITQSPKYLFRKEGQNVTLSCEQNLNHDAMYWYRQDPGQGLRLIYYSQIVNDFQKGDIAEGYSVSREKKESFPLTVTSAQKNPTAFYLCASSITASGGGTDTQYFGPGTRLTVL.

This chain connects TRBV14 to TRBJ1-1; D call uncertain. Germline V gene data show CDR1 as SGHDN and CDR2 as FVKESK. CDR3 length: 15 amino acids. The V end lost 0 bases, the J end lost 4 bases, and 12 bases lay between the germline ends. The CDR3 is CASSQESALVTEAFF. DNA for the CDR3: TGTGCCAGCAGCCAAGAGAGCGCTCTTGTCACTGAAGCTTTCTTT.

The chain recombines TRBV9 with TRBJ2-2; D perhaps matches TRBD2 (5 bases). The CDR3 has 14 amino acids. Germline lookup yields CDR1 SGDLS and CDR2 YYNGEE. Trimming shortened V by 0 bases and J by 6 bases, and 9 bases separated the two germline ends. This CDR3 reads CASSVGLAAGELFF. In nucleotides, the CDR3 is TGTGCCAGCAGCGTAGGCCTAGCCGCCGGGGAGCTGTTTTTT.

The chain couples TRBV30 to TRBJ1-4; D unresolved. The length of the CDR3 is 13 residues. V lost 0 bases and J lost 4, with 6 bases in between. CDR1 GTSNPN and CDR2 SVGIG come from the germline V gene (reference sequence). CDR3 region: CAWSVLINEKLFF. In DNA, the CDR3 is TGTGCCTGGAGTGTACTGATTAATGAAAAACTGTTTTTT. Supplemented by reference TRBV30 and TRBJ1-4, the full variable domain reads SQTIHQWPATLVQPVGSPLSLECTVEGTSNPNLYWYRQAAGRGLQLLFYSVGIGQISSEVPQNLSASRPQDRQFILSSKKLLLSDSGFYLCAWSVLINEKLFFGSGTQLSVL.

The chain couples TRBV29-1 to TRBJ1-2, with 7 bases aligning to TRBD1. CDR1 and CDR2 from the germline V gene are SQVTM and ANQGSEA. The CDR3 is 12 amino acids. V gave up 3 bases and J gave up 3 bases; unmatched junction bases: 1. The DNA of the CDR3 is TGCAGCGTTGACAGGGGGGACTATGGCTACACCTTC. Amino acids: CSVDRGDYGYTF. Combining the CDR3 with reference TRBV29-1 and TRBJ1-2 gives the whole variable domain SAVISQKPSRDICQRGTSLTIQCQVDSQVTMMFWYRQQPGQSLTLIATANQGSEATYESGFVIDKFPISRPNLTFSTLTVSNMSPEDSSIYLCSVDRGDYGYTFGSGTRLTVV.

The chain is built from TRBV18 and TRBJ1-1; 10 bases agree with TRBD1. Germline loops: CDR1 KGHSH, CDR2 LQKENI. J gave up 3 bases and V 3 bases, and 10 bases lay outside the gene matches. The CDR3 runs to 17 residues. Here the CDR3 reads CASSPLPGQGLYTEAFF. Written as DNA, the CDR3 is TGTGCCAGCTCACCCTTACCGGGACAGGGGTTGTACACTGAAGCTTTCTTT.

The chain carries TRBV19 and TRBJ2-2; D is unresolved. The CDR3 totals 14 residues. V shed 8 bases and J shed 1 base, with 11 bases lying between them. CDR1 and CDR2 from the germline V gene are LNHDA and SQIVND (reference sequence). The DNA of the CDR3 is TGTGCCAGTGATGGGCAGAGGAACACCGGGGAGCTGTTTTTT. It codes for CASDGQRNTGELFF. Full variable domain (missing parts from reference TRBV19 and TRBJ2-2): DGGITQSPKYLFRKEGQNVTLSCEQNLNHDAMYWYRQDPGQGLRLIYYSQIVNDFQKGDIAEGYSVSREKKESFPLTVTSAQKNPTAFYLCASDGQRNTGELFFGEGSRLTVL.

The chain couples TRBV13 to TRBJ2-3; 7 bases align to TRBD2. J lost 1 base, V lost 4 bases, and 5 bases had no gene match. This CDR3 region has 15 residues. CDR1 and CDR2 from the germline V gene are PRHDT and FYEKMQ (reference sequence). CDR3 region: CASSSQRGGTDTQYF. Here the CDR3 DNA reads TGTGCCAGCAGCTCTCAGCGGGGAGGCACAGATACGCAGTATTTT.

The chain joins TRBV6-5 to TRBJ2-3; 8 bases align to TRBD2. This CDR3 spans 12 amino acids. Germline V gives CDR1 MNHEY, CDR2 SVGAGI. Trimming removed 7 bases from V and 11 bases from J; junction bases left unmatched: 8. CDR3 protein: CASTTGGTQQYF. CDR3 DNA sequence: TGTGCCAGCACCACGGGAGGGACTCAGCAGTATTTT.